The next 8 T cell receptor beta chains were all read from a single sample in a study of post-analysis software for immune sequencing data. These TCRs are of unknown antigen specificity. Sequencing libraries made from TCR beta cDNA carried unique molecular identifiers. TCRdb processed the PCR reads anew with MiXCR; each CDR3 protein has one entry. The repertoire holds hundreds of thousands of distinct CDR3 sequences, with roughly 29% as singletons. Study results and limitations: The five TRBV segments detected at higher frequency in patients than in controls included TRBV5-6, TRBV5-1 and TRBV20-1.

Sequencing used blood. These receptors were obtained from a girl between 5 and 17 years old with multiple sclerosis.

This clonotype was seen a handful of times. The chain has TRBV5-6 and TRBJ2-5; perhaps TRBD1 as D (5 bases). Germline CDR1 is SGHDT and CDR2 is YYEEEE. The ends were cut back, 3 bases at V and 4 bases at J, with 16 bases in the middle. There are 15 residues in the CDR3. CDR3 protein: CASSSWTLRGETQYF. CDR3 in DNA: TGTGCCAGCAGCTCCTGGACCCTTAGGGGAGAGACCCAGTACTTC.

With regard to this clonotype: A much larger clone lies a single base off, so this may be a read error. The chain uses TRBV6-2 or TRBV6-3 and TRBJ2-1; D is undetermined. Germline V lookup: CDR1 MNHEY, CDR2 SVGEGT. Trimming removed 0 bases from V and 6 bases from J, with 3 bases in between. The CDR3 spans 12 residues. CDR3 sequence reads: CASSYSCNEQFF. CDR3 DNA: TGTGCCAGCAGTTACTCGTGCAATGAGCAGTTCTTC.

This clonotype has more than one count but fewer than ten. The V call is TRBV9, the J call TRBJ2-3; either TRBD1 or TRBD2 may supply D (5 bases each). The CDR3 sequence is 14 residues long. Germline V gene sequence: CDR1 SGDLS, CDR2 YYNGEE. The V and J ends lost 7 bases and 2 bases respectively, with 14 bases between them. For the CDR3, the DNA is TGTGCCAGCGGGACCGGACTCATCACAGATACGCAGTATTTT. As protein: CASGTGLITDTQYF.

The CDR3 loop is CSVEGGRLAGSNEQFF. In DNA, the CDR3 is TGCAGCGTTGAAGGAGGGAGGCTAGCGGGAAGCAATGAGCAGTTCTTC. The chain has TRBV29-1 and TRBJ2-1; TRBD2 aligns across 9 bases. This CDR3 region has 16 residues. Germline CDR1 SQVTM, CDR2 ANQGSEA. The junction had 10 bases not matched to a gene; V was cut back by 1 base and J by 6 bases.

This clonotype was observed a handful of times. The genes are TRBV29-1 and TRBJ2-1; 9 nucleotides match TRBD1. The trim removed 7 bases at V and 12 bases at J, leaving 16 bases unmatched. This CDR3 is 14 amino acids long. Germline V gives CDR1 SQVTM, CDR2 ANQGSEA. The CDR3 reads CSATRTGAPEGQFF. CDR3 DNA sequence: TGCAGCGCTACCCGGACAGGGGCGCCGGAAGGGCAGTTCTTC.

This chain connects TRBV28 to TRBJ2-5, with D tentatively TRBD1 (6 bases). With 5 bases removed from V and 4 bases from J, the gap between germline ends came to 17 bases. CDR3 length: 15 residues. Germline CDR1 MDHEN, CDR2 SYDVKM. In nucleotides, the CDR3 is TGTGCCAGCAGTGCCTTGACAGGAAGGGGAGAGACCCAGTACTTC. Encoded protein: CASSALTGRGETQYF.

On this clonotype itself: A much larger clone lies one base from this, so it may be a read error. The V gene is TRBV29-1, the J gene TRBJ2-1, with TRBD1 identical over 9 bases. CDR3 length: 12 amino acids. The germline V gene has CDR1 SQVTM and CDR2 ANQGSEA. Trimming cost V 7 bases and J 13 bases; bases outside gene matches: 11. CDR3 region: CSARDREETQFF. The CDR3 coding sequence is TGCAGCGCCCGGGACAGGGAAGAGACCCAGTTCTTC.

At least ten counts were recorded for this clonotype. V usage is TRBV6-5 and J usage is TRBJ2-7, with D possibly being TRBD1 (5 bases). Trimming pared 6 bases from V and 2 bases from J, leaving 14 bases between. CDR1 and CDR2 (germline): MNHEY, SVGAGI. The CDR3 has 14 amino acids. Here the CDR3 DNA reads TGTGCCAGCAGCCGAGTAGGGGAAACCTACGAGCAGTACTTC. Its protein is CASSRVGETYEQYF.